This TCR beta chain emerged from a study of identical twins' blood T cells. This clonotype was counted ten times or more. TCRdb re-derived calls from the 5' RACE reads in MiXCR, one entry per CDR3 protein. The table shows 350,000 to 450,000 distinct CDR3 sequences, with about 28% occurring only once. The specimen was PBMCs. This sequence originates from a woman between 18 and 50 years old in good health.

CDR3 sequence reads: CASRGGLNEQFF. The CDR3 region has the DNA TGTGCCAGCAGAGGAGGTTTGAATGAGCAGTTCTTC. The V gene is TRBV12-3 or TRBV12-4, the J gene TRBJ2-1, with D possibly being TRBD2 (5 bases). V was pared by 6 bases and J by 7 bases, with 10 bases between. The CDR3 loop spans 12 amino acids.